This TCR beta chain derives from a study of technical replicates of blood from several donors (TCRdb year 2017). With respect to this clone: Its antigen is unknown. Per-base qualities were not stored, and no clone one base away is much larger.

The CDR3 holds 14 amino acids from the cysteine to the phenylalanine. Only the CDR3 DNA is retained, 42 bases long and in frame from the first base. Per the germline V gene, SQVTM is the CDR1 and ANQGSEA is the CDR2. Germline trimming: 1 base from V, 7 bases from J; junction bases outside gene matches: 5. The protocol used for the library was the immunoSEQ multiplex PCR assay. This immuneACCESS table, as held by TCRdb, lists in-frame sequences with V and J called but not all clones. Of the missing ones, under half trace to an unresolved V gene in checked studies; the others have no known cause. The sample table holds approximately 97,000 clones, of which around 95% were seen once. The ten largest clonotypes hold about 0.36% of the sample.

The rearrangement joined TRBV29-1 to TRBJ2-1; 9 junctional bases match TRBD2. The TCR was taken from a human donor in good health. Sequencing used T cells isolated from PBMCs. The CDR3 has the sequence CSVEGGRAENEQFF. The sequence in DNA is TGCAGCGTTGAAGGCGGGAGGGCCGAAAATGAGCAGTTCTTC.